The present entry profiles one T cell receptor (beta chain) with its context. The antigen is unknown. Brentuximab vedotin exposure varied among the patients, all of whom had relapsed after autologous stem cell transplantation. The record originates from a study of PD-1 blockade in classical Hodgkin lymphoma. In the study overall: Patients had nivolumab dosed at 3 mg/kg, delivered intravenously every 2 weeks.

Study conclusions and caveats: Healthy donors reportedly exceeded newly diagnosed patients in baseline TCR diversity.

Only in-frame clones appear in the TCRdb table, and some are missing; sequencing was by immunoSEQ multiplex PCR. The sample yields around 96,000 clones, around four fifths seen once. The clonotype originates from a human donor with classical Hodgkin lymphoma. The material sequenced was peripheral blood mononuclear cells (PBMCs), taken at baseline.

CDR3 sequence reads: CASSLTASGTARREQYF. CDR3 DNA: TGTGCCAGCAGCTTAACGGCCAGCGGCACGGCCAGGAGGGAGCAGTACTTC. V gene TRBV7-2 combines with J gene TRBJ2-7, with a possible D match to TRBD2 (5 bases). CDR1 SGHTA and CDR2 FQGNSA come from the germline V gene. V was shortened by 2 bases and J by 7 bases, with 24 bases between the two germline ends. The CDR3 sequence is 17 residues long. The full variable domain, its missing parts supplied by reference TRBV7-2 and TRBJ2-7, is GAGVSQSPSNKVTEKGKDVELRCDPISGHTALYWYRQSLGQGLEFLIYFQGNSAPDKSGLPSDRFSAERTGGSVSTLTIQRTQQEDSAVYLCASSLTASGTARREQYFGPGTRLTVT.